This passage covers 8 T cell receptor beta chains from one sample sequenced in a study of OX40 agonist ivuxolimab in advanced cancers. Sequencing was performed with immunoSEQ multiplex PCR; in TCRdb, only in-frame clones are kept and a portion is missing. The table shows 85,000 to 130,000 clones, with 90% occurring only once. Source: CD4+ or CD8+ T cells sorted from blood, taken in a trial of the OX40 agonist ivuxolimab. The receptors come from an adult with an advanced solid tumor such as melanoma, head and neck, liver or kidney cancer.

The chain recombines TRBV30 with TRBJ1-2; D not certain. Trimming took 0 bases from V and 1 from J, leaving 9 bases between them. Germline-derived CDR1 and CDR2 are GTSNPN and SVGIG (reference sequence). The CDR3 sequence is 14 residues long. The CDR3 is CAWSVGIHNYGYTF. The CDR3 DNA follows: TGTGCCTGGAGTGTGGGGATTCATAACTATGGCTACACCTTC.

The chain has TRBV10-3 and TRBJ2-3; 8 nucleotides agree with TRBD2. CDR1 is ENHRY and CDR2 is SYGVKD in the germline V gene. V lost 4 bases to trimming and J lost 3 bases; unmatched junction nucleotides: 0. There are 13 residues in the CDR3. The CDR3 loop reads CAISVAGTDTQYF. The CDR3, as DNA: TGTGCCATCAGTGTAGCGGGGACAGATACGCAGTATTTT.

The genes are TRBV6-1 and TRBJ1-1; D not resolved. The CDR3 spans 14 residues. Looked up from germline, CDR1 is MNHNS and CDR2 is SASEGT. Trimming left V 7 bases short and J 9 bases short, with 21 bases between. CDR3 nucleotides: TGTGCCAGCATTCTACGTTCGGCCGGAGGGCAAGCTTTCTTT. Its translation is CASILRSAGGQAFF.

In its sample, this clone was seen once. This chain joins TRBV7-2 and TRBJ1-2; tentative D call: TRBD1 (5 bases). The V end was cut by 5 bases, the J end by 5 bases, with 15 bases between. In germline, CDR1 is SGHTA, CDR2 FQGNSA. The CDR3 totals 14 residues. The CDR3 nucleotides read TGTGCCAGCAGCACCCGAATCAGGGATTATGGCTACACCTTC. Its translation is CASSTRIRDYGYTF.

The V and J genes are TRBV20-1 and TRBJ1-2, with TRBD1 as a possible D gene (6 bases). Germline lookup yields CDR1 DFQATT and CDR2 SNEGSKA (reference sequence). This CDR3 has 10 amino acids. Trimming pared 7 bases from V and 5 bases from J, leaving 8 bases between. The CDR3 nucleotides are TGCAGTGGGGACAATTATGGCTACACCTTC. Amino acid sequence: CSGDNYGYTF.

In nucleotides, the CDR3 is TGTGCCACCATCCTGGGTGCAGGAGCAACCGGGGAGCTGTTTTTT. It translates to CATILGAGATGELFF. V and J are TRBV7-9 and TRBJ2-2; D unresolved. This CDR3 comprises 15 residues. Trimming pared 10 bases from V and 5 bases from J, leaving 20 bases between. Germline V CDR1 and CDR2: SEHNR, FQNEAQ (reference sequence).

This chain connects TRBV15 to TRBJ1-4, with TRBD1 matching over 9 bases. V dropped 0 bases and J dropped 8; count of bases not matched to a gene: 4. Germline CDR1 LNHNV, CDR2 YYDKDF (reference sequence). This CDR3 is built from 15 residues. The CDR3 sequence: CATSRDPGQGEKLFF. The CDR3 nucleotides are TGTGCCACCAGCAGAGATCCGGGACAGGGCGAAAAACTGTTTTTT. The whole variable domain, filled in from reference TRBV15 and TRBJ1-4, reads DAMVIQNPRYQVTQFGKPVTLSCSQTLNHNVMYWYQQKSSQAPKLLFHYYDKDFNNEADTPDNFQSRRPNTSFCFLDIRSPGLGDTAMYLCATSRDPGQGEKLFFGSGTQLSVL.

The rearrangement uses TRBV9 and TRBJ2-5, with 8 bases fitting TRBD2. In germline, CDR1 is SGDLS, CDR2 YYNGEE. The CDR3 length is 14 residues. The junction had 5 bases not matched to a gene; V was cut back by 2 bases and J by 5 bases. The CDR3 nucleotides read TGTGCCAGCAGCGTTGGCCGCGGGAGGGAGACCCAGTACTTC. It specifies CASSVGRGRETQYF.